This record covers a single TCR beta chain. Its antigen is as yet unknown. The data are from a study of cytomegalovirus exposure and HLA in healthy donors. Overall study: The 120 validation repertoires were reported in a later analysis to have been generated on the same platform as the approximately 700 first-cohort repertoires. The study, taken as a whole, reports: In a later analysis, first-cohort TCR clusters were found to tend to co-occur in the approximately 120 validation repertoires. Investigators reported 164 TCR beta chains as tied to cytomegalovirus.

Some clones are missing from TCRdb's copy, which holds only in-frame ones; the method was immunoSEQ multiplex PCR. In the table there are around 300,000 clones, 80% to 90% of which are singletons. The source material was PBMCs. The clonotype was recovered from a woman under 30 in good health and CMV-seronegative.

The DNA for the CDR3 is TGTGCCAGTAGGTGGGACTGTCTATCCTACGAGCAGTACTTC. This translates into CASRWDCLSYEQYF. The J gene is TRBJ2-7, the V gene TRBV19, with D maybe TRBD2 (6 bases). The CDR3 covers 14 residues. Germline assignment: CDR1 LNHDA and CDR2 SQIVND (reference sequence). Trimming removed 6 bases at V and 1 base at J, with 13 bases between.